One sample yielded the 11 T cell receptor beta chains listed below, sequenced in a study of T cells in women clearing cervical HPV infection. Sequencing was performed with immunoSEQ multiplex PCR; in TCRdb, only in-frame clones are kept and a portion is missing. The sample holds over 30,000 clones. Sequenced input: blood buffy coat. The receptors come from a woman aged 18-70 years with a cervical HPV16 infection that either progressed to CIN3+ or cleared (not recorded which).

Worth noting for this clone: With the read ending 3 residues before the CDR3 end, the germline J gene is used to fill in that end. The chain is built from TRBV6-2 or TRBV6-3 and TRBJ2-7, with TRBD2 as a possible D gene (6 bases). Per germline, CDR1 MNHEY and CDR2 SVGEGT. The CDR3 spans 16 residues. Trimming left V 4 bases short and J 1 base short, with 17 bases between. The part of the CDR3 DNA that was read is TGTGCCAGCAGTTCGACCCGCTTCAGCGGGTCCTACGAG. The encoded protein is CASSSTRFSGSYE. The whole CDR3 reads CASSSTRFSGSYEQYF.

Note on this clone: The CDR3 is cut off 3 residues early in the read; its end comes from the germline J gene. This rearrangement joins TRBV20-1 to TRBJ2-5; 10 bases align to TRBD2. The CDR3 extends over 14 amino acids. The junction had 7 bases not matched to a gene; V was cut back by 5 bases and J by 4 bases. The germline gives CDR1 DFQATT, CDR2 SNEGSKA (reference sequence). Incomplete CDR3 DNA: TGCAGTGCTGTAAGCGGGGGGGCTGGAGAGACC. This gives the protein CSAVSGGAGET. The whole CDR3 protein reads CSAVSGGAGETQYF.

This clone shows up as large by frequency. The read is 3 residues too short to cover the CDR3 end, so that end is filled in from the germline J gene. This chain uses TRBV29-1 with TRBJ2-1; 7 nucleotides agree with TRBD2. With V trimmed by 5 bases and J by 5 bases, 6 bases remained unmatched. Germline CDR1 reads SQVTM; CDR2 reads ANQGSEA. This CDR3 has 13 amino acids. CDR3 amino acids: CSVRGELNNEQFF. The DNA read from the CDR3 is TGCAGCGTTCGGGGGGAACTCAACAATGAG.

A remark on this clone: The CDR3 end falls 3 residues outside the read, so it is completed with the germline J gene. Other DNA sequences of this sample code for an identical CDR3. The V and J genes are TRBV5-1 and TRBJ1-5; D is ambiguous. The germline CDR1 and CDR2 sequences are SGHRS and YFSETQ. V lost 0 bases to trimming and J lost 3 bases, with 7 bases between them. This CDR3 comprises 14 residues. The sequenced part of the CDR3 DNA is TGCGCCAGCAGCTTGGAGGGTAACAATCAGCCC. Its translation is CASSLEGNNQP. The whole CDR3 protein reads CASSLEGNNQPQHF.

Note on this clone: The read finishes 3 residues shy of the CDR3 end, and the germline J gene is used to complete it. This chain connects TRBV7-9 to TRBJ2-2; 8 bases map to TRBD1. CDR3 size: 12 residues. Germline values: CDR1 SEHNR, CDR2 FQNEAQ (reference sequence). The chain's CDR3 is CASSQQGEKLFF. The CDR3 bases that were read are TGTGCCAGCAGCCAACAGGGGGAAAAG. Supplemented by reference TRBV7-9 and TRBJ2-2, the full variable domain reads DTGVSQNPRHKITKRGQNVTFRCDPISEHNRLYWYRQTLGQGPEFLTYFQNEAQLEKSRLLSDRFSAERPKGSFSTLEIQRTEQGDSAMYLCASSQQGEKLFFGEGSRLTVL.

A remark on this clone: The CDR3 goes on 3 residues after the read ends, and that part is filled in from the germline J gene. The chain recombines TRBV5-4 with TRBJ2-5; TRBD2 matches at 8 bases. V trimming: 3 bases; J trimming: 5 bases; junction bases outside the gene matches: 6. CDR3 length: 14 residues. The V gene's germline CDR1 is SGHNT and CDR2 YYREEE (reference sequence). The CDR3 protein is CASSSLGGGETQYF. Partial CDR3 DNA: TGTGCCAGCAGCTCCCTTGGCGGGGGGGAGACC.

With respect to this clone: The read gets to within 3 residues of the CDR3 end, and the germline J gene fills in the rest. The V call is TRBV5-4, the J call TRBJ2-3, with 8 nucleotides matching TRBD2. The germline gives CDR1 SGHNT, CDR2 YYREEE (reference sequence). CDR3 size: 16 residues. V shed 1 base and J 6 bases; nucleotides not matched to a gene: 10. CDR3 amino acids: CASSLKERGPTDTQYF. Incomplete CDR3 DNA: TGTGCCAGCAGCTTGAAGGAGCGGGGGCCGACGGATACG.

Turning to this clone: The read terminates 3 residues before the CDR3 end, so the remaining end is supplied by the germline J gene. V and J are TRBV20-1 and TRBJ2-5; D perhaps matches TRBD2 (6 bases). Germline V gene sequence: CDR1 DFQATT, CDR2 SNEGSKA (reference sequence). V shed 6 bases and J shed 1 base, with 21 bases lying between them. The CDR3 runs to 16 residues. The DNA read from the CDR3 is TGCAGTGCACCAAAGGGGACTGGACCATTCCAAGAGACC. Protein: CSAPKGTGPFQET. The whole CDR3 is CSAPKGTGPFQETQYF.

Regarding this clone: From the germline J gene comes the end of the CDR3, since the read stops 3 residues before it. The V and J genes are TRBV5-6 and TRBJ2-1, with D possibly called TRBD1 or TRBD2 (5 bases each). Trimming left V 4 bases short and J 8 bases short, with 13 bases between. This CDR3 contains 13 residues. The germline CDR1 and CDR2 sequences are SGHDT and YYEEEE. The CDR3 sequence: CASSRDDSHEQFF. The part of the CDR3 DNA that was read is TGTGCCAGCAGCCGGGATGACAGTCATGAG.

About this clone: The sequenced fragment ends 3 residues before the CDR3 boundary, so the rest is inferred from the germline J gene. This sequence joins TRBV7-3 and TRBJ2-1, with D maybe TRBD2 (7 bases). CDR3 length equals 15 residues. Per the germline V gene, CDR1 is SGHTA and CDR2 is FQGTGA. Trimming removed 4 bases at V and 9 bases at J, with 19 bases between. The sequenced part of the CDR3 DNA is TGTGCCAGCAGCTCTACTAGTGGGGGGGCCAGTGAG. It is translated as CASSSTSGGASE. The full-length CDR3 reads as CASSSTSGGASEQFF.

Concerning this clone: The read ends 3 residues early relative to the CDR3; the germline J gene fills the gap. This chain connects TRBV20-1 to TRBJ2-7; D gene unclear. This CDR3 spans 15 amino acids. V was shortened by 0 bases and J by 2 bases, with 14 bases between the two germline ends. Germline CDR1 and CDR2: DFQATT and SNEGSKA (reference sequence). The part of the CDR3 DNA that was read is TGCAGTGCTAGAGATCCTCGAACTACCACCTACGAG. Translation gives CSARDPRTTTYE. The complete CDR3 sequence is CSARDPRTTTYEQYF.